This T cell receptor beta chain emerged from a study of T cell repertoires in cytomegalovirus infection. Study context: Both a matching HLA type and CMV infection were indicated by public TCR beta signatures. Study results and limitations: CMV-specific TCR beta clonotypes restricted by HLA-C dominated the ex vivo response. Adding up the frequency of public TCR beta families identified people who carried CMV plus the relevant HLA.

CDR1 is KGHDR, CDR2 SFDVKD, per germline. The J segment lost 3 bases and the V segment lost 10 bases, leaving 3 bases of the junction unmatched. This CDR3 has 13 amino acids. Each CDR3 protein gets one entry after TCRdb re-called the reads with MiXCR. The table lists roughly 990,000 distinct CDR3 sequences, 30% to 40% of them singletons. This clonotype turned up a few times. Its antigen is undetermined. The clonotype originates from a human donor in good health (CMV status not recorded). Some clones in this sample may be carry-over from other donors' samples. This chain joins TRBV24-1 and TRBJ2-1; the match to TRBD1 covers 9 bases. This specimen was cultured CD8+ T cells from PBMCs, taken from culture after CMV antigen stimulation. CDR3 sequence: CATAGQGYNEQFF. CDR3 in DNA: TGTGCCACTGCGGGACAGGGCTACAATGAGCAGTTCTTC.